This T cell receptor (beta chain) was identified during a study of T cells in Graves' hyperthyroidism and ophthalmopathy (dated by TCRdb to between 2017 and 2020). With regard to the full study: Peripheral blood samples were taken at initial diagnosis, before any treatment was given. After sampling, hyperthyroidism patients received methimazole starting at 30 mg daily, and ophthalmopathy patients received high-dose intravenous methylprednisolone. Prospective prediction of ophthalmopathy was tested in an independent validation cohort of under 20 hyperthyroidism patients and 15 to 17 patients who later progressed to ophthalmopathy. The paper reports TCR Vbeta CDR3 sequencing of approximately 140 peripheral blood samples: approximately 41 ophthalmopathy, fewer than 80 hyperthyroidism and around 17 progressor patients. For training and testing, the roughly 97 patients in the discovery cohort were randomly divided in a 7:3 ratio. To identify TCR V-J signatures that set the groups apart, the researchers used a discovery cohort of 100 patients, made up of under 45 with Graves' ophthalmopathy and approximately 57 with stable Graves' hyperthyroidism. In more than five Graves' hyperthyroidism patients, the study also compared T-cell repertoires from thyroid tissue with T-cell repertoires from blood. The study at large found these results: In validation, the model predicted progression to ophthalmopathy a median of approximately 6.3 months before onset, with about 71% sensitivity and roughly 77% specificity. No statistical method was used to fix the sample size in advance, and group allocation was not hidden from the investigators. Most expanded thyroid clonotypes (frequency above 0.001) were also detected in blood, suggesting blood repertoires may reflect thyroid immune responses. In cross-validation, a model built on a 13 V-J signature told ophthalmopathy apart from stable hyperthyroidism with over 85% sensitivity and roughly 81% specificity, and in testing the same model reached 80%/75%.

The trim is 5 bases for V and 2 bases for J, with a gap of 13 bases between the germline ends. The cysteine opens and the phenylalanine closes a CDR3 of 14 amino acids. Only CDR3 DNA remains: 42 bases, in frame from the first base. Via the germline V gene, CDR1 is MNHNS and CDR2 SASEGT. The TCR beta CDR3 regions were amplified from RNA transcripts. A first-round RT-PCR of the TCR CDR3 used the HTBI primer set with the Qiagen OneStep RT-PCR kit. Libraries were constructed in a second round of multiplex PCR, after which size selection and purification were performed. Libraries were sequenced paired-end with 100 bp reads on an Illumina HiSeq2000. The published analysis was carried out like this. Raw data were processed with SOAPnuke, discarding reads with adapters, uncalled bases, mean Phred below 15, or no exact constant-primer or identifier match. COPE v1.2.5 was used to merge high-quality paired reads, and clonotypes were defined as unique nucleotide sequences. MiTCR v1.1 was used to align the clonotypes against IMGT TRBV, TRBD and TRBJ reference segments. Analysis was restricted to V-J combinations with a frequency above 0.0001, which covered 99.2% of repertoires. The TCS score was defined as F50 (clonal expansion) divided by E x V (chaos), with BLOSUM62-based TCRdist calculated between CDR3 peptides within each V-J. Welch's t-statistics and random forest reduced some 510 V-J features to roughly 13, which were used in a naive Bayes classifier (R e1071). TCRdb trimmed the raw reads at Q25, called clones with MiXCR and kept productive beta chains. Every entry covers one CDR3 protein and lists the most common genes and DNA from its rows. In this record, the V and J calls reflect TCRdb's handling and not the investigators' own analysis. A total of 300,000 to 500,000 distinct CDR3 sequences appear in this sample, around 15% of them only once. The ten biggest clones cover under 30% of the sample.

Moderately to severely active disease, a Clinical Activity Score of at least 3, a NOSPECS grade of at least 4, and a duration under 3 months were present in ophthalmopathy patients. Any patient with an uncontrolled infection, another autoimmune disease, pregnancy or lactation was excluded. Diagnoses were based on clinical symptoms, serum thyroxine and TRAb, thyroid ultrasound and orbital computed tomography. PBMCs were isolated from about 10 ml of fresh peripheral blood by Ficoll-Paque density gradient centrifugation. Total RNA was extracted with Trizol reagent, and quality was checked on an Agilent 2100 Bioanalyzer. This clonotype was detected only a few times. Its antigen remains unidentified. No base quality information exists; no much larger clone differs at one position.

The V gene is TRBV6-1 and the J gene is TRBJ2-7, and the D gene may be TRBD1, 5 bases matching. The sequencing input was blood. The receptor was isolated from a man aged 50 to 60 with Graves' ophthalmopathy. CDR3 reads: CASSQQGSTYEQYF. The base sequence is TGTGCCAGCAGTCAGCAGGGATCTACCTACGAGCAGTACTTC.